This T cell receptor beta chain is from a study of technical replicates of blood from a few donors. The table came from immunoSEQ multiplex PCR; TCRdb's copy has only in-frame clones and leaves some out. The data hold about 100,000 clones, with 85% to 95% observed a single time. This receptor was identified in a human donor in good health. The source material was T cells isolated from PBMCs.

The CDR3 DNA reads as TGTGCCTCCTCAGGGTCTAGTGGAAACACCATATATTTT. This sequence encodes CASSGSSGNTIYF. V gene TRBV30 combines with J gene TRBJ1-3; the D gene is possibly TRBD1 (5 bases). Trimming left V 7 bases short and J 3 bases short, with 13 bases between. This CDR3 comprises 13 residues. From germline, CDR1 is GTSNPN and CDR2 SVGIG (reference sequence).